Below, 30 T cell receptor beta chains from the same sample are listed, as sequenced in a study of immune characterization of retroperitoneal liposarcoma. TCRdb ran MiXCR on the PCR reads and lists one entry per CDR3 protein. Of 9,500 to 13,000 distinct CDR3 sequences listed, approximately 30% are singletons. Sequenced: tumor tissue. Source of these receptors: a male donor with retroperitoneal liposarcoma.

This clonotype was detected a few times. The rearrangement links TRBV12-3 or TRBV12-4 to TRBJ2-2; 7 nucleotides match TRBD1. Trimming took 4 bases from V and 5 from J; bases not matched to a gene: 10. This CDR3 has 16 amino acids. The CDR3 coding sequence is TGTGCCAGCAGTTCTAAGGGGGCGGGTTGGACCGGGGAGCTGTTTTTT. Protein product: CASSSKGAGWTGELFF.

This clonotype occurred many times. The rearrangement uses TRBV27 and TRBJ2-2; possible D gene TRBD2, 6 bases. CDR3 length: 18 residues. Trimming left V 1 base short and J 5 bases short, with 20 bases between. The V gene's germline CDR1 is MNHEY and CDR2 SMNVEV (reference sequence). The CDR3, as DNA: TGTGCCAGCAGTTTATTTCTCTTTGCGGGGCTAATTACCGGGGAGCTGTTTTTT. Residues: CASSLFLFAGLITGELFF.

This clonotype was seen a few times. The chain uses TRBV24-1 and TRBJ2-1, with 7 bases fitting TRBD2. CDR3 length: 16 residues. J lost 2 bases, V lost 3 bases, and 6 bases had no gene match. Germline V gene data show CDR1 as KGHDR and CDR2 as SFDVKD. CDR3 in DNA: TGTGCCACCAGTGATCGTGCGGGAGCGGCCTACAATGAGCAGTTCTTC. This translates into CATSDRAGAAYNEQFF.

The V gene is TRBV27, the J gene TRBJ2-1; 7 bases match TRBD1. V trimming: 3 bases; J trimming: 10 bases; junction bases outside the gene matches: 12. Germline CDR1 is MNHEY and CDR2 is SMNVEV (reference sequence). CDR3 length: 15 residues. The CDR3 here is CASSLHRGPGYEQFF. The DNA for the CDR3 is TGTGCCAGCAGTTTGCACAGGGGACCTGGGTACGAGCAGTTCTTC.

This clonotype was seen more than once but under ten times. This sequence joins TRBV7-2 and TRBJ2-4; 7 positions agree with TRBD2. Per the germline V gene, CDR1 is SGHTA and CDR2 is FQGNSA. This CDR3 has 17 amino acids. V shed 2 bases, J shed 13 bases, and the junction held 20 bases outside the gene matches. CDR3 residues: CASSLQAGQMWGGKQYF. CDR3 nucleotide sequence: TGTGCCAGCAGCTTACAAGCGGGGCAGATGTGGGGCGGAAAGCAGTACTTC.

The chain joins TRBV10-3 to TRBJ2-1, with D tentatively TRBD1 (5 bases). Germline CDR1 is ENHRY and CDR2 is SYGVKD. The V and J ends lost 11 bases and 5 bases respectively, with 16 bases between them. The CDR3 contains 13 residues. The CDR3 loop reads CAVQISGNNEQFF. As DNA, the CDR3 is TGTGCCGTACAGATATCAGGGAACAATGAGCAGTTCTTC.

Within the sample, this clonotype is medium-sized. The chain has TRBV7-2 and TRBJ2-3; TRBD2 aligns across 10 bases. After removal of 1 base from V and 10 bases from J, the junction contained 8 bases not matched to a gene. CDR1 SGHTA and CDR2 FQGNSA come from the germline V gene. The CDR3 covers 15 residues. CDR3 nucleotide sequence: TGTGCCAGCAGCTTAGGGGGGCTAGCGGGAGACGCGCAGTATTTT. Encoded protein: CASSLGGLAGDAQYF.

In this sample, this clonotype turned up a few times. The V call is TRBV4-1, the J call TRBJ1-4, with no clear D. The CDR3 covers 14 residues. Trimming stripped 8 bases from V and 3 bases from J, with 13 bases between. CDR1 and CDR2 (germline): MGHRA, YSYEKL. The CDR3 sequence: CASEENVSNEKLFF. The CDR3 coding sequence is TGCGCCAGCGAGGAGAACGTCTCTAATGAAAAACTGTTTTTT.

The chain joins TRBV6-1 to TRBJ2-5, with 9 bases fitting TRBD2. CDR3 length: 16 residues. V was pared by 0 bases and J by 13 bases, with 15 bases of the junction left unmatched. Germline V lookup: CDR1 MNHNS, CDR2 SASEGT. CDR3 sequence (DNA): TGTGCCAGCAGTGAAGCGGCGGGAGGGTCATTCCACGAGCGGTACTTC. Protein product: CASSEAAGGSFHERYF.

The chain couples TRBV6-9 to TRBJ2-1; 8 bases map to TRBD2. The germline CDR1 and CDR2 sequences are MNHGY and SVAAGI. The CDR3 totals 15 residues. The V segment lost 6 bases and the J segment 4 bases; nucleotides outside the gene matches: 8. CDR3 in amino acids: CASRPGTRSYNEQFF. The DNA for the CDR3 is TGTGCCAGCAGACCCGGGACTAGGAGTTACAATGAGCAGTTCTTC.

Comments on this clonotype: One base away lies a much larger clone, so this may be a sequencing read error. This chain links TRBV11-2 with TRBJ2-5, with TRBD2 identical over 7 bases. CDR1 SGHAT and CDR2 FQNNGV come from the germline V gene. This CDR3 region has 16 residues. CDR3 in DNA: TGTGCCAGCAGCTTAGCGGGGGGTTTAGGGGCCAACGTCCTGAATTTC. Translated: CASSLAGGLGANVLNF.

In its sample, this clonotype was seen once. The germline gene is not matched at one end of the junction; a read error may be the cause. The chain uses TRBV6-1 and TRBJ2-1, with 9 bases aligning to TRBD2. This CDR3 spans 13 amino acids. Looked up from germline, CDR1 is MNHNS and CDR2 is SASEGT. CDR3 in DNA: TGTGCCAGCAGCCCCGGGATAGCGGGAGATCGGTACTTC. It codes for CASSPGIAGDRYF.

Within the sample, this clonotype is medium-sized. This sequence joins TRBV6-1 and TRBJ2-2, with D hard to call. V was cut by 5 bases and J by 4 bases, with 11 bases left in between. This CDR3 comprises 14 residues. Germline V gene data show CDR1 as MNHNS and CDR2 as SASEGT. In DNA form, the CDR3 reads TGTGCCAGCAGTTATACCGCGTCCACCGGGGAGCTGTTTTTT. Amino acid sequence: CASSYTASTGELFF.

Many counts were recorded for this clonotype. The gene calls are TRBV27 and TRBJ2-1; D gene uncertain. V was pared by 5 bases and J by 3 bases, with 8 bases between. The germline V gene has CDR1 MNHEY and CDR2 SMNVEV (reference sequence). The CDR3 is 13 amino acids. CDR3 in DNA: TGTGCCAGCAGTCCCGGCCGCTACAATGAGCAGTTCTTC. Translated: CASSPGRYNEQFF.

V is TRBV6-1 and J is TRBJ1-5; D uncertain. Germline loops: CDR1 MNHNS, CDR2 SASEGT. The CDR3 runs 14 residues. Deletions cut 5 bases from V and 2 bases from J, with 10 bases between. The CDR3 reads CASSYDVGNQPQHF. Here the CDR3 DNA reads TGTGCCAGCAGTTATGATGTCGGCAATCAGCCCCAGCATTTT.

The table lists this clonotype with a few counts. The chain links TRBV6-1 to TRBJ1-1, with TRBD1 matching over 9 bases. J was trimmed by 0 bases and V by 5 bases; bases with no gene match: 4. The CDR3 runs to 15 residues. CDR1 and CDR2 from the germline V gene are MNHNS and SASEGT. The CDR3 DNA reads TGTGCCAGCAGTTCGACAGGGGGGATGAACACTGAAGCTTTCTTT. Translated, it gives CASSSTGGMNTEAFF.

This clonotype was recorded a few times. V gene TRBV6-1 combines with J gene TRBJ1-1; D is uncertain. Trimming took off 8 bases at V and 1 base at J, with 23 bases between the two ends. The CDR3 consists of 17 residues. Germline V gene sequence: CDR1 MNHNS, CDR2 SASEGT. Written as DNA, the CDR3 is TGTGCCAGCCATTACCTTGACCAGGTCTGGCAGAACACTGAAGCTTTCTTT. Translating gives CASHYLDQVWQNTEAFF.

This clonotype rates as medium-sized. The chain joins TRBV7-2 to TRBJ2-5; the match to TRBD1 covers 7 bases. After removal of 5 bases from V and 7 bases from J, the junction contained 19 bases not matched to a gene. There are 17 residues in the CDR3. In germline, CDR1 is SGHTA, CDR2 FQGNSA. CDR3 bases: TGTGCCAGCAGCATAGACCCAGCCGGGACAGTTCATGGGACCCAGTACTTC. It is translated as CASSIDPAGTVHGTQYF.

V is TRBV6-1 and J is TRBJ1-5; 10 bases map to TRBD1. Germline V gives CDR1 MNHNS, CDR2 SASEGT. Trimming took 8 bases from V and 7 from J; bases not matched to a gene: 2. CDR3 length equals 12 residues. The CDR3 nucleotides read TGTGCCAGCGACAGGGGGCGGCAGCCCCAGCATTTT. Translating gives CASDRGRQPQHF.

By share of the sample, this clonotype is medium-sized (0.01 to 0.1%). The CDR3 spells CASSSSGQGARNEQFF. In nucleotides, the CDR3 is TGTGCCAGCAGCTCATCTGGACAGGGGGCGAGGAATGAGCAGTTCTTC. This chain uses TRBV11-3 with TRBJ2-1, with TRBD1 matching 11 bases. The CDR3 loop spans 16 amino acids. V was pared by 4 bases and J by 7 bases, with 9 bases of the junction left unmatched. Germline V gene data show CDR1 as SGHNT and CDR2 as YENEEA.

In this sample, this clonotype turned up many times. The chain uses TRBV4-1 and TRBJ2-3; the match to TRBD2 covers 11 bases. CDR3 length: 16 amino acids. The V gene's germline CDR1 is MGHRA and CDR2 YSYEKL. J was trimmed by 0 bases and V by 4 bases; bases with no gene match: 3. The DNA of the CDR3 is TGCGCCAGCAGCCTCCGACTAGCGGGAAGCACAGATACGCAGTATTTT. Its protein product is CASSLRLAGSTDTQYF.

By sample share, this clonotype is medium-sized. V and J are TRBV7-2 and TRBJ2-3; no clear D. V was trimmed by 4 bases and J by 6 bases, leaving 11 bases between them. CDR1 SGHTA and CDR2 FQGNSA come from the germline V gene. There are 13 residues in the CDR3. CDR3 nucleotides: TGTGCCAGCAGCTCCGCAGTTATGGATACGCAGTATTTT. Its protein is CASSSAVMDTQYF.

The V and J genes are TRBV6-5 and TRBJ2-1; either TRBD1 or TRBD2 may fit D (5 bases each). The CDR3 contains 14 residues. Germline V gives CDR1 MNHEY, CDR2 SVGAGI. Trimming pared 2 bases from V and 13 bases from J, leaving 18 bases between. The CDR3 is CASSYGGVRETQFF. The CDR3 DNA follows: TGTGCCAGCAGTTACGGGGGAGTAAGAGAGACCCAGTTCTTC.

Turning to this clonotype: The CDR3 does not end in the conserved phenylalanine or tryptophan, so this is likely a read error. It is unclear where the CDR3 begins or ends on the DNA, so no DNA is shown, and the CDR3 is as TCRdb lists it. The V and J genes are TRBV6-4 and TRBJ2-1; the table's D call, TRBD2, was not checked against the DNA. Germline-derived CDR1 and CDR2 are MRHNA and SNTAGT. The CDR3 comprises 14 residues, both ends counted. CDR3 in amino acids: CASSVSTSGSFNEQ.

The chain couples TRBV6-2 or TRBV6-3 to TRBJ1-1; D is uncertain. Germline CDR1 is MNHEY and CDR2 is SVGEGT. The germline V and J ends were trimmed by 6 bases and 6 bases, with 17 bases remaining between them. This CDR3 has 14 residues. DNA of the CDR3: TGTGCCAGCAGCCGAAGAGAGGGCGTACCTGAAGCTTTCTTT. Translating it yields CASSRREGVPEAFF.

This chain joins TRBV5-6 and TRBJ2-7, with D maybe TRBD2 (5 bases). The CDR3 has 15 residues. Germline CDR1 is SGHDT and CDR2 is YYEEEE. Trimming cost V 4 bases and J 4 bases, with 18 bases left between them. The CDR3 region is CASSIDRNRGYEQYF. Here the CDR3 DNA reads TGTGCCAGCAGCATTGATCGAAATCGGGGTTACGAGCAGTACTTC.

The rearrangement joins TRBV10-1 to TRBJ2-3, with D maybe TRBD1 (5 bases). Germline-derived CDR1 and CDR2 are WNHNN and SYGVQD (reference sequence). This CDR3 region has 13 residues. The germline V and J ends were trimmed by 5 bases and 5 bases, with 11 bases remaining between them. The DNA for the CDR3 is TGCGCCAGCAGTCATCAGGGATTAGATACGCAGTATTTT. This sequence encodes CASSHQGLDTQYF.

This clonotype has at least ten counts. The chain links TRBV6-1 to TRBJ2-3; 10 bases match TRBD2. With 6 bases clipped from V and 2 bases from J, the junction kept 2 bases outside the gene matches. From germline, CDR1 is MNHNS and CDR2 SASEGT. The CDR3 runs to 14 residues. CDR3 nucleotide sequence: TGTGCCAGCAGACTAGCGGGGCCCACAGATACGCAGTATTTT. Protein: CASRLAGPTDTQYF.

This clonotype was seen repeatedly, ten times or more. The chain employs TRBV7-6 and TRBJ2-1, with 10 bases fitting TRBD2. The CDR3 has 17 residues. Germline V gene lookup returns CDR1 SGHVS and CDR2 FNYEAQ. The V segment lost 2 bases and the J segment 13 bases; nucleotides outside the gene matches: 17. The CDR3 bases are TGTGCCAGCAGCTTAAGTGTGGCTAGCGGGAGTGTAGAGACCCAGTTCTTC. Translation: CASSLSVASGSVETQFF.

The chain uses TRBV6-2 or TRBV6-3 and TRBJ1-5, with D maybe TRBD1 (5 bases). The germline V gene has CDR1 MNHEY and CDR2 SVGEGT. The CDR3 covers 13 residues. V was shortened by 6 bases and J by 5 bases, with 11 bases between the two germline ends. CDR3 loop: CASRGQDYQPQHF. Here the CDR3 DNA reads TGTGCCAGCAGGGGGCAGGACTATCAGCCCCAGCATTTT.